This TCR beta chain was retrieved from a study of T cells in Graves' hyperthyroidism and ophthalmopathy. Overall study findings and caveats: Blood also carried most thyroid clonotypes expanded above 0.001.

Germline values: CDR1 SEHNR, CDR2 FQNEAQ (reference sequence). The CDR3 contains 14 residues. Amplified regions were TCR beta CDR3 sequences from RNA transcripts. The HTBI primer set served for first-round RT-PCR of the TCR CDR3. TCRdb fed the multiplex PCR reads into MiXCR, producing one record per CDR3 protein. The data show about 540,000 distinct CDR3 sequences, roughly 50% seen once. Participants, patients aged 18 to 65, had newly diagnosed hyperthyroidism with a duration under 2 months. Regarding this clonotype: Its antigen remains unknown. A junction boundary mismatches the germline segment, possibly from a read error.

What was sequenced was peripheral blood or thyroid tissue (not recorded which). The receptor was isolated from a woman aged 18-30 years with Graves' hyperthyroidism. V is TRBV7-9 and J is TRBJ2-7, with a possible D match to TRBD1 (5 bases). As DNA, the CDR3 is TGTGCCAGCAGCGCCACAGGAAGCCGCTACGAGCGGTACTTC. Translated: CASSATGSRYERYF.